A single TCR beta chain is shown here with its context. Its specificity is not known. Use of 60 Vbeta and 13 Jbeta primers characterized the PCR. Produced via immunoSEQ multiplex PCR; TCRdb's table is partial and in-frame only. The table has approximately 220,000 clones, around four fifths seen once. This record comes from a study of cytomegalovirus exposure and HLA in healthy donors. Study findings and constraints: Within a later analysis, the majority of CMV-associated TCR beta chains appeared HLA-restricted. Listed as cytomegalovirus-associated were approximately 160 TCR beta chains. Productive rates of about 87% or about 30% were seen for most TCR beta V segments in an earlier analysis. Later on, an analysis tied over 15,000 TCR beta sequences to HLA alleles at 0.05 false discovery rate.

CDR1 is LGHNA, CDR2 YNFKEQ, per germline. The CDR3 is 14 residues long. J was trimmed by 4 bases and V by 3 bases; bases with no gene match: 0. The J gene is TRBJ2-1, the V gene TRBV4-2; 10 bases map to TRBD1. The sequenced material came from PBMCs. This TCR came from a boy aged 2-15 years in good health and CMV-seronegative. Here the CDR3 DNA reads TGTGCCAGCAGCCAGGACAGGGGGTACAATGAGCAGTTCTTC. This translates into CASSQDRGYNEQFF.